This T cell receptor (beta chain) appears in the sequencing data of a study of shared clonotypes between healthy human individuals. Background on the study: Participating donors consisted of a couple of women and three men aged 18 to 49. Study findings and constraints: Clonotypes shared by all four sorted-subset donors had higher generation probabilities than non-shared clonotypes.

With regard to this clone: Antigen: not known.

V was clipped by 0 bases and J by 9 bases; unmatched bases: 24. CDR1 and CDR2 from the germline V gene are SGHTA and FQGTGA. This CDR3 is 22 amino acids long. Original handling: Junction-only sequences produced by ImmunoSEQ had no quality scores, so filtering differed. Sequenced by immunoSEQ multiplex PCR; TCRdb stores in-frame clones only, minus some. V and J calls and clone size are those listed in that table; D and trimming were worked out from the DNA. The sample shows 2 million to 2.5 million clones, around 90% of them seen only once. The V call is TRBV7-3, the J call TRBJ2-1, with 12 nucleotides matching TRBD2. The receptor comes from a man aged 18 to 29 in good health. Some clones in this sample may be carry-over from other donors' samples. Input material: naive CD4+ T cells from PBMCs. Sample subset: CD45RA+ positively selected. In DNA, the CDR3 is TGTGCCAGCAGCTTAACTTCCCTTGCTAGCGGGAGGGCCGGGCCGTCCGGGTGTGAGCAGTTCTTC. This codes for CASSLTSLASGRAGPSGCEQFF.